The clone carrying this TCR beta chain was observed a few times. The antigen is unknown. These data are taken from a study of T-cell memory formation after mild COVID-19. Each CDR3 protein is one row after TCRdb ran MiXCR on the 5' RACE reads. The table has about 430,000 distinct CDR3 sequences, approximately 18% seen once. General study points: Shrinking CD4+ clones resided mostly in CM and EM, and CD8+ ones in EMRA.

With 6 bases removed from V and 5 bases from J, the gap between germline ends came to 13 bases. Germline V gives CDR1 MNHEY, CDR2 SMNVEV (reference sequence). There are 13 residues in the CDR3. The rearrangement links TRBV27 to TRBJ2-5; TRBD1 might be the D (6 bases). This receptor was obtained from a man between 18 and 35 years old who had mild COVID-19 (a few samples of this study predate the infection). Cell type and time point are not known. The sample taken for sequencing was PBMCs or a T cell subset sorted from them (not recorded which). The CDR3 spells CASRQGVAETQYF. The CDR3 DNA sequence: TGTGCCAGCAGACAGGGAGTCGCTGAGACCCAGTACTTC.